Given below is one TCR beta chain in context. Its antigen is still unknown. The CDR3 consists of 13 residues. V was clipped by 0 bases and J by 2 bases, with 4 bases between them. The germline V gene has CDR1 MNHEY and CDR2 SMNVEV (reference sequence). The data stem from a study of memory CD4+ T cells and cytomegalovirus serostatus. Notes on the study in general: Median bootstrapped AUC for CMV status was approximately 0.96 originally, less than 0.93 US-trained.

Single viable CD3+CD4+CD8-CD45RO+ cells were sorted as the memory CD4+ T cells. CMV serostatus came from serum IgG against pp150, pp28, p38, p52. Sequencing was performed with immunoSEQ multiplex PCR; in TCRdb, only in-frame clones are kept and a portion is missing. The repertoire has about 73,000 clones, roughly three quarters of them found once; the top ten carry 2.6%. Sequenced material: memory CD4+ T cells from blood. V is TRBV27 and J is TRBJ1-1, with D hard to call. The sequence was collected from an adult in good health and CMV-seropositive. In DNA form, the CDR3 reads TGTGCCAGCAGTTTATCCAGAAACACTGAAGCTTTCTTT. This translates into CASSLSRNTEAFF.